This T cell receptor beta chain was found in a study of CD8 T cells in ankylosing spondylitis. Overall study results and limits: What seemed typical of ankylosing spondylitis blood was a TCR beta motif built from 7 or 8 highly homologous variants.

This clonotype was found a few times. Its antigen is unidentified. TCRdb ran MiXCR on the 5' RACE reads and lists one entry per CDR3 protein. The repertoire holds about 480,000 distinct CDR3 sequences, more than 15% seen once, with approximately 1% in the top ten. Sequencing was carried out using blood, either unsorted or a sorted T cell fraction (not recorded which). The TCR sequence derives from a male donor with ankylosing spondylitis.

The CDR3 reads CASSYKGPENYGYTF. CDR3 DNA: TGTGCCAGCAGTTACAAGGGGCCGGAGAACTATGGCTACACCTTC. J is TRBJ1-2 and V is TRBV6-5, with a weak D call TRBD1 (5 bases). This CDR3 comprises 15 residues. V was cut by 2 bases and J by 2 bases, with 12 bases left in between. CDR1 and CDR2 (germline): MNHEY, SVGAGI.